The clone carrying this TCR beta chain was detected a few times. Antigen unknown. The sample comes from a study of post-analysis software for immune sequencing data. Study as a whole: Included among the disease courses, which were recorded for the cohort, were relapsing-remitting, secondary progressive and progressive-relapsing multiple sclerosis. Whole-study results and caveats: The authors found that F measure strongly co-clustered same-batch samples. About five TRBV segments appeared more often in patients than in controls, and TRBV5-6, TRBV5-1 and TRBV20-1 were among these.

Unique molecular identifiers were carried by the TCR beta cDNA libraries. When about 1 to 11 million T cells were used, they gave a few hundred thousand cDNA molecules. TCRdb fed the PCR reads into MiXCR, producing one record per CDR3 protein. Here the sample spans some 690,000 distinct CDR3 sequences, 25% to 30% being singletons. V lost 3 bases to trimming and J lost 10 bases, with 14 bases between them. There are 13 residues in the CDR3. The TCR was taken from a girl between 10 and 17 years old with multiple sclerosis. What was sequenced was blood. V gene TRBV12-3 or TRBV12-4 combines with J gene TRBJ2-3; maybe TRBD2 (6 bases). This CDR3 reads CASSFQEGLPQYF. The CDR3 region has the DNA TGTGCCAGCAGTTTTCAGGAGGGTCTCCCGCAGTATTTT.